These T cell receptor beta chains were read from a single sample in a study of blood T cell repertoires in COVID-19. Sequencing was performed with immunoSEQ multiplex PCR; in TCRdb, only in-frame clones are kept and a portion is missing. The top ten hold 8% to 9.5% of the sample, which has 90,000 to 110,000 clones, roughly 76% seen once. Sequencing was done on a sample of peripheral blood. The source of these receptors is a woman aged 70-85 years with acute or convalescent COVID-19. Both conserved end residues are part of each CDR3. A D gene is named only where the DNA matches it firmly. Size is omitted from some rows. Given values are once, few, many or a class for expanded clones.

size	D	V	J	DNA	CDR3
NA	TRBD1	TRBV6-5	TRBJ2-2	TGTGCCAGCAATAGCAGGGGGCGAACCGGGGAGCTGTTTTTT	CASNSRGRTGELFF
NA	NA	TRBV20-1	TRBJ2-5	TGCAGTGCTAGTTTTGGGACTTTCCAAGAGACCCAGTACTTC	CSASFGTFQETQYF
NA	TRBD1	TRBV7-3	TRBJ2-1	TGTGCCAGCAGCTTAGGGCAGGGGGCAGTTGATGAGCAGTTCTTC	CASSLGQGAVDEQFF
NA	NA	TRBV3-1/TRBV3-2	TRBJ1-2	TGTGCCAGCAGCCACGGCAGGAGGTATGGCTACACCTTC	CASSHGRRYGYTF
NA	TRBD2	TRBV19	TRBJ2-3	TGTGCCAGTAGTTCCGTAGCGGGGAGGGTAGATACGCAGTATTTT	CASSSVAGRVDTQYF
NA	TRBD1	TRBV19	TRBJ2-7	TGTGCCAGTAGTATAAGGGGGCCGATTTACGAGCAGTACTTC	CASSIRGPIYEQYF
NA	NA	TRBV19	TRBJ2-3	TGTGCCAGTAGTATGACTTCGGGGTGGAGAGATACGCAGTATTTT	CASSMTSGWRDTQYF
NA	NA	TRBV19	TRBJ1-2	TGTGCCAGCAACCCGGGACACCCGTATGGCTACACCTTC	CASNPGHPYGYTF
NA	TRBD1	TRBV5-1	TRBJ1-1	TGCGCCAGCAGCACACAGGGGGTGACTGAAGCTTTCTTT	CASSTQGVTEAFF
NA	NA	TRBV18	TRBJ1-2	TGTGCCAGCTCACCACGGGGGGTCTATGGCTACACCTTC	CASSPRGVYGYTF
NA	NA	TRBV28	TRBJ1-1	TGTGCCAGCAGTTTGCCCGGGGGAAGGGCTGAAGCTTTCTTT	CASSLPGGRAEAFF
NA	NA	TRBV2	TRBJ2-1	TGTGCCAGCAGTGAAATGATCGGGAGCCATGAGCAGTTCTTC	CASSEMIGSHEQFF
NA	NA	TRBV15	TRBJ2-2	TGTGCCACCAGCAAACAGGGTTGGACCGGGGAGCTGTTTTTT	CATSKQGWTGELFF
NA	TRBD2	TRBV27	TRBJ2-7	TGTGCCAGCAGTTTTACTAGCGCGCCCACGTACGAGCAGTACTTC	CASSFTSAPTYEQYF
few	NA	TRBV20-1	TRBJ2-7	TGCAGTGTAGTTAGCACCGAGCAGTACTTC	CSVVSTEQYF